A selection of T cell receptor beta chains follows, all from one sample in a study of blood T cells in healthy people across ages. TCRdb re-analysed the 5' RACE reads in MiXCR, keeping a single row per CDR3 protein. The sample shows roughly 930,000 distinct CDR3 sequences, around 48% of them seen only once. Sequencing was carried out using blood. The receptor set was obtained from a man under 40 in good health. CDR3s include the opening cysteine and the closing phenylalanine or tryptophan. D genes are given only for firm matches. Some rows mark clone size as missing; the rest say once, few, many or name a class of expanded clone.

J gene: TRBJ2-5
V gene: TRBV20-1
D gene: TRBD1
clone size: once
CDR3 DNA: TGCAGTGCTAGATCCGGGACAGGGTTGGGACAAGAGACCCAGTACTTC
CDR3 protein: CSARSGTGLGQETQYF

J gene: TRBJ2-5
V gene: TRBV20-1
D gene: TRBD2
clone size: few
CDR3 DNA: TGCAGTGCTAGAGATCGGCTAGCGGGCCTCCAAGAGACCCAGTACTTC
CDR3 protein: CSARDRLAGLQETQYF

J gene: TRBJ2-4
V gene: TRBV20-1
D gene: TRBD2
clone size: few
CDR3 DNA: TGCAGTGCTAGGGGGAGAGTGGGCGGGGGGGCCAAAAACATTCAGTACTTC
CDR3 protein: CSARGRVGGGAKNIQYF

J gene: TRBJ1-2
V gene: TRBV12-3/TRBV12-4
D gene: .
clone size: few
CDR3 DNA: TGTGCCAGCAGCCTCGAAGGGGAGGGGTCAAAATGGTTCAATGGCTACACCTTC
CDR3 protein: CASSLEGEGSKWFNGYTF

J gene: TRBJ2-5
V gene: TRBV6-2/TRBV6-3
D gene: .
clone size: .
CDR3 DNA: TGTGCCAGCACCGACACGAAGCCCCAGGAGACCCAGTACTTC
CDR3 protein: CASTDTKPQETQYF

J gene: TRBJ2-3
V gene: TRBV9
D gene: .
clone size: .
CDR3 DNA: TGTGCCAGCAGCCCGGGGGCAGCAGCAACAGATACGCAGTATTTT
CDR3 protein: CASSPGAAATDTQYF

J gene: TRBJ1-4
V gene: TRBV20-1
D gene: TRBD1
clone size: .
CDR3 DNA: TGCAGTGCTAGAACTTTCCAGGGGGCCGGGTATGAAAAACTGTTTTTT
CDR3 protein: CSARTFQGAGYEKLFF

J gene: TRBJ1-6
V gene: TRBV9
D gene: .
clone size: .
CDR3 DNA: TGTGCCAGCAAGGGAGGGAGCGGCTCACCCCTCCACTTT
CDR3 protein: CASKGGSGSPLHF

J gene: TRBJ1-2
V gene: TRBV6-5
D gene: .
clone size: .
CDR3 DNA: TGTGCCAGCGGAACGGGGCCTAACTATGGCTACACCTTC
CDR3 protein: CASGTGPNYGYTF

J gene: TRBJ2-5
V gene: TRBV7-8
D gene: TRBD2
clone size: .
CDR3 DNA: TGTGCCAGCAGCTTAGTGGGCGGGGGGGCTTCCCTTCGAGAGACCCAGTACTTC
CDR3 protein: CASSLVGGGASLRETQYF

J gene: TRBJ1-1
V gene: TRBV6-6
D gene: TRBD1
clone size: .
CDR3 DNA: TGTGCCAGCAGTTACCCCGGGACAGGGGGCACTGAAGCTTTCTTT
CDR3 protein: CASSYPGTGGTEAFF

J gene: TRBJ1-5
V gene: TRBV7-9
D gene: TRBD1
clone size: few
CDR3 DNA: TGTGCCAGCAGCCGCGACAGGGTTGGGAATCAGCCCCAGCATTTT
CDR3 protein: CASSRDRVGNQPQHF

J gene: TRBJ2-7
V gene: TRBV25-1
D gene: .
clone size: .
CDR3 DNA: TGTGCCAGCAGAAGGTCGGGAGCCTACGAGCAGTACTTC
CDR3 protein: CASRRSGAYEQYF

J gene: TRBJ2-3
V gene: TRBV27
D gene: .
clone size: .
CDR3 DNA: TGTGCCAGCAGTTTATGGGCAGGGCGACCAGATACGCAGTATTTT
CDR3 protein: CASSLWAGRPDTQYF

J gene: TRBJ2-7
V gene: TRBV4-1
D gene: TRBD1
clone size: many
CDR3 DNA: TGCGCCAGCAGACCACAGACAGGGGGCTCCTACGAGCAGTACTTC
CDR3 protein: CASRPQTGGSYEQYF

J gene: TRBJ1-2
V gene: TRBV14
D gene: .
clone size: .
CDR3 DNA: TGTGCCAGCAGCCAAGATCATGAGGGGCACGGCTACACCTTC
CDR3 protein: CASSQDHEGHGYTF

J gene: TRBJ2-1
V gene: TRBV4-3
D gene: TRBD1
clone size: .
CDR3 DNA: TGCGCCAGCAGCCAAAAGGACAGGGGAGTAAATGAGCAGTTCTTC
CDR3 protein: CASSQKDRGVNEQFF

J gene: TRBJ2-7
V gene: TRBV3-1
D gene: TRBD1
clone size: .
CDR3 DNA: TGTGCCAGCAGCGATGACAGGGACAAACTCTACGAGCAGTACTTC
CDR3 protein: CASSDDRDKLYEQYF

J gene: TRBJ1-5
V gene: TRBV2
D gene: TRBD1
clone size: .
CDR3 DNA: TGTGCCAGCAGCGGGACAGGGGGTTATCAGCCCCAGCATTTT
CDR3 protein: CASSGTGGYQPQHF

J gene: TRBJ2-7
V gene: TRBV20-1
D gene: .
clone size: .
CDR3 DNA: TGCAGTGCTAGAGTCCGTCAGGGTAAATACAATGAGCAGTACTTC
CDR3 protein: CSARVRQGKYNEQYF

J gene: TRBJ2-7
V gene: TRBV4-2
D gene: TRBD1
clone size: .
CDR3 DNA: TGTGCCAGCAGCCTACCCGGGACAGGGCCTTACGAGCAGTACTTC
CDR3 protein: CASSLPGTGPYEQYF

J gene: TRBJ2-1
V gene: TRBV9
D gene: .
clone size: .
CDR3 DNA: TGTGCCAGCAGCGTAGACACGTACTACAATGAGCAGTTCTTC
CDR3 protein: CASSVDTYYNEQFF